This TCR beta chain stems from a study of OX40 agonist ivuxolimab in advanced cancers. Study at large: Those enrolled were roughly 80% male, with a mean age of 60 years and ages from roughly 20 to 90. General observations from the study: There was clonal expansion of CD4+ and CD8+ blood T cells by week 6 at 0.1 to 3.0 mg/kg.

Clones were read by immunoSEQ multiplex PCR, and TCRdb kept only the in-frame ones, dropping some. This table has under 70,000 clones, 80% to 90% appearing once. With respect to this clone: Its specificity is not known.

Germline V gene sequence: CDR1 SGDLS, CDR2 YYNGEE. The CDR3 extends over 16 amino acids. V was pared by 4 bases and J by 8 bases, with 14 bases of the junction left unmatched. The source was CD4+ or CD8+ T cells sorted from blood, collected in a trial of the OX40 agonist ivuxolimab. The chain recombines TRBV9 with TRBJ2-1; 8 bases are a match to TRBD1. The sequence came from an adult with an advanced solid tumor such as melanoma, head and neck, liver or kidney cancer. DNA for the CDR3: TGTGCCAGCAGCCCTAGGACAGGGCCCTTAGGCGATGAGCAGTTCTTC. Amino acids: CASSPRTGPLGDEQFF.